This T cell receptor beta chain came from a study of blood T cells in healthy people across ages. Whole-study findings and limits: Naive CD4+ cell counts and diversity both ran higher in long-lived than in aged donors.

Germline V gives CDR1 MNHEY, CDR2 SMNVEV (reference sequence). The CDR3 length is 19 residues. Researchers isolated at least 7 million PBMCs per sample. Through a sample-barcoded 5' primer and a J-beta primer mix, a second PCR was run for roughly 7 to 12 cycles. TCRdb re-called the 5' RACE reads with MiXCR, one entry per CDR3 protein. Among roughly 800,000 distinct CDR3 sequences listed, around half were seen once. On this clonotype itself: The antigen is undetermined. Germline is not matched at one junction end, which may reflect a read error.

This TCR derives from a man older than 75 in good health. Sequencing used blood. J is TRBJ2-1 and V is TRBV27, with 13 nucleotides matching TRBD2. The CDR3 loop is CASSRLRLPGLAGYNGQFF. The CDR3 nucleotides are TGTGCCAGCAGCCGCTTACGTCTTCCGGGACTAGCGGGGTACAATGGGCAGTTCTTC.